The 13 T cell receptor beta chains below come from one sample, sequenced in a study of T cell responses to AZD1222 COVID-19 vaccine. Profiling relied on immunoSEQ multiplex PCR, and the TCRdb table lists in-frame clones only, not all of them. This sample has about 100,000 clones; 86% occur once, and the top ten carry more than 4.5%. Specimen: peripheral blood, collected on day 0 of AZD1222 vaccination. The origin of the receptors is an adult in good health.

The chain carries TRBV29-1 and TRBJ1-1, with TRBD1 identical over 7 bases. The CDR3 is 15 amino acids. CDR1 and CDR2 from the germline V gene are SQVTM and ANQGSEA. V shed 5 bases and J 0 bases; nucleotides not matched to a gene: 9. The CDR3 DNA reads TGCAGCGTTCCGGGACAGAGCCCAATGAACACTGAAGCTTTCTTT. It is translated as CSVPGQSPMNTEAFF.

The rearrangement links TRBV12-5 to TRBJ1-4, with D unclear. There are 13 residues in the CDR3. The germline gives CDR1 LGHNT, CDR2 FRNRAP. The V and J ends lost 1 base and 3 bases respectively, with 3 bases between them. CDR3 amino acids: CASGLAPNEKLFF. The CDR3 DNA reads as TGTGCTAGTGGTTTGGCCCCTAATGAAAAACTGTTTTTT.

This clone was observed once. The chain links TRBV6-1 to TRBJ1-5; D perhaps matches TRBD1 (6 bases). Germline V gene sequence: CDR1 MNHNS, CDR2 SASEGT. V was pared by 2 bases and J by 9 bases, with 17 bases between. The CDR3 length is 15 residues. In DNA, the CDR3 is TGTGCCAGCAGTGAATATGGACAGCCGGGTAGGCCCCAGCATTTT. Its translation is CASSEYGQPGRPQHF.

The chain couples TRBV19 to TRBJ1-2, with 8 bases matching TRBD1. V gave up 7 bases and J gave up 4 bases; unmatched junction bases: 8. Germline V gives CDR1 LNHDA, CDR2 SQIVND (reference sequence). This CDR3 contains 14 residues. Written as DNA, the CDR3 is TGTGCCAGTACCCAAGGGGACAGGCTCTATGGCTACACCTTC. Translation: CASTQGDRLYGYTF.

The gene calls are TRBV6-5 and TRBJ2-3; D is perhaps TRBD2 (5 bases). V gave up 6 bases and J gave up 5 bases, with 12 bases separating them. The CDR3 loop spans 13 amino acids. Germline V gives CDR1 MNHEY, CDR2 SVGAGI. This CDR3 reads CASRDQGRDTQYF. Written as DNA, the CDR3 is TGTGCCAGCAGAGACCAAGGGAGAGATACGCAGTATTTT.

This sequence joins TRBV7-8 and TRBJ1-2, with a weak D call TRBD1 (6 bases). The CDR3 has 14 amino acids. Trimming took off 3 bases at V and 4 bases at J, with 12 bases between the two ends. Germline V gene sequence: CDR1 SGHVS, CDR2 FQNEAQ. For the CDR3, the DNA is TGTGCCAGCAGCTTGGGGGGCAGGGGCTATGGCTACACCTTC. Translation: CASSLGGRGYGYTF.

The chain employs TRBV19 and TRBJ2-7; TRBD1 agrees at 9 bases. The germline V gene has CDR1 LNHDA and CDR2 SQIVND (reference sequence). The CDR3 is 14 residues long. J gave up 6 bases and V 6 bases, and 9 bases lay outside the gene matches. CDR3 nucleotides: TGTGCCAGTAGGCCGGGACAGGGTAAGCGCGAGCAGTACTTC. Translating it yields CASRPGQGKREQYF.

The chain links TRBV29-1 to TRBJ1-4; possible D gene TRBD1, 6 bases. This CDR3 spans 16 amino acids. Trimming took 1 base from V and 8 from J, leaving 20 bases between them. CDR1 and CDR2 from the germline V gene are SQVTM and ANQGSEA. The CDR3 loop reads CSVEGREGFGGEKLFF. The CDR3 nucleotides read TGCAGCGTTGAAGGCAGAGAGGGGTTTGGGGGCGAAAAACTGTTTTTT.

The chain has TRBV6-5 and TRBJ2-3, with D hard to call. The V gene lost 3 bases and the J gene lost 3 bases, with 10 bases spanning the gap. CDR1 is MNHEY and CDR2 is SVGAGI in the germline V gene. The CDR3 runs 14 residues. The CDR3 is CASSYVLGTDTQYF. CDR3 bases: TGTGCCAGCAGTTATGTACTGGGGACAGATACGCAGTATTTT.

The V call is TRBV19, the J call TRBJ1-3; no clear D gene. The CDR3 is made up of 15 amino acids. Germline-derived CDR1 and CDR2 are LNHDA and SQIVND (reference sequence). Trimming removed 7 bases at V and 0 bases at J, with 13 bases between. CDR3 in amino acids: CASTQPRDSGNTIYF. CDR3 coding DNA: TGTGCCAGTACCCAGCCAAGGGACTCTGGAAACACCATATATTTT.

A few counts support this clone. The chain links TRBV4-1 to TRBJ2-7, with TRBD2 matching 10 bases. CDR3 length: 15 amino acids. V shed 1 base, J shed 6 bases, and the junction held 6 bases outside the gene matches. Germline CDR1 and CDR2: MGHRA and YSYEKL. CDR3 coding DNA: TGCGCCAGCAGCCAAGTCCAGCGGGAGGGCCTCGAGCAGTACTTC. This gives the protein CASSQVQREGLEQYF.

The chain is built from TRBV9 and TRBJ2-7, with D possibly TRBD1 on 5 matching bases. The CDR3 has 14 residues. The germline V and J ends were trimmed by 4 bases and 1 base, with 12 bases remaining between them. The germline CDR1 and CDR2 sequences are SGDLS and YYNGEE. In DNA, the CDR3 is TGTGCCAGCAGCCCTATCGGACAATCCTACGAGCAGTACTTC. It encodes CASSPIGQSYEQYF.

The rearrangement joins TRBV28 to TRBJ2-6; 11 positions agree with TRBD2. CDR1 MDHEN and CDR2 SYDVKM come from the germline V gene. V gave up 2 bases and J gave up 1 base; unmatched junction bases: 4. This CDR3 spans 18 amino acids. The CDR3 nucleotides are TGTGCCAGCAGTTTACTAGCGGGAGGAGGATCTGGGGCCAACGTCCTGACTTTC. Protein sequence: CASSLLAGGGSGANVLTF. Based on the CDR3 plus reference TRBV28 and TRBJ2-6, the full variable domain is DVKVTQSSRYLVKRTGEKVFLECVQDMDHENMFWYRQDPGLGLRLIYFSYDVKMKEKGDIPEGYSVSREKKERFSLILESASTNQTSMYLCASSLLAGGGSGANVLTFGAGSRLTVL.